This T cell receptor beta chain was profiled in a study of cytomegalovirus exposure and HLA in healthy donors. Findings and limits, study-wide: High specificity and sensitivity for cytomegalovirus status were reported for the classifier. In a later analysis, TCR beta V- and J-gene trimming was associated with a missense DCLRE1C variant. Most TCRs appeared rarely, but some public TCRs recurred in many donors.

Healthy bone marrow donors made up the cohort. As concerns this clone: Its specificity is not known.

The study ran its PCR with 60 Vbeta and 13 Jbeta primers. Using immunoSEQ multiplex PCR, the repertoire was profiled, and TCRdb retains in-frame clones only, with some absent. The table shows more than 200,000 clones, with nearly 80% occurring only once. The junction had 4 bases not matched to a gene; V was cut back by 5 bases and J by 2 bases. This CDR3 contains 14 residues. The germline V gene encodes CDR1 MNHEY and CDR2 SMNVEV (reference sequence). The chain recombines TRBV27 with TRBJ1-1; the match to TRBD1 covers 8 bases. The sequence was collected from a male donor in good health and CMV-seronegative. The sequenced material came from PBMCs. The CDR3 reads CASSSTGGNTEAFF. In nucleotides, the CDR3 is TGTGCCAGCAGTAGCACAGGGGGAAACACTGAAGCTTTCTTT.